This T cell receptor (beta chain) was identified during a study of T cells in localized non-small cell lung cancer. Details on this clone: Antigen specificity is unknown.

TCRdb's copy holds only in-frame clones and misses some; the assay was immunoSEQ multiplex PCR. The profile covers about 33,000 clones, with around 90% appearing a single time and about 3.9% taken by the ten largest. Germline CDR1 reads MNHEY; CDR2 reads SVGAGI. The length of the CDR3 is 13 residues. V was pared by 5 bases and J by 3 bases, with 11 bases between. Study-wide findings and caveats: Heterogeneity remains possible because sequencing was limited to only one tumor region. The study found T cell clonality highest in uninvolved adjacent lung, above tumor. In the blood, greater T cell density corresponded to longer overall survival. Appearing in adjacent lung were a median about 60 of the top 100 tumor clones.

The sequencing here drew on peripheral blood, taken before any cancer treatment. The V and J genes are TRBV6-5 and TRBJ2-7; D remains unclear. The source of this sequence is a man aged 40 to 70 with stage I lung adenocarcinoma. The CDR3 region has the DNA TGTGCCAGCAGTCCCCTGAAACGCTACGAGCAGTACTTC. Its protein product is CASSPLKRYEQYF.